The clone carrying this T cell receptor beta chain was detected once. The sample is drawn from a study of blood T cell repertoires in COVID-19. The protocol was immunoSEQ multiplex PCR, while the TCRdb copy is restricted to in-frame clones and leaves out a portion. This sample yields about 81,000 clones, of which around 88% are seen a single time; roughly 25% belongs to the top ten. From germline, CDR1 is MDHEN and CDR2 SYDVKM. This CDR3 is built from 14 residues. V was pared by 7 bases and J by 4 bases, with 7 bases of the junction left unmatched. This receptor was obtained from a human donor in a cohort sampled during active COVID-19. The chain uses TRBV28 and TRBJ1-1; 9 bases are shared with TRBD1. Specimen: peripheral blood. CDR3 coding DNA: TGTGCCAGCATCGGGACAGGGCAGGGCACTGAAGCTTTCTTT. Translating it yields CASIGTGQGTEAFF.